The 8 T cell receptor beta chains listed next were all sequenced from one sample in a study of T cells in Graves' hyperthyroidism and ophthalmopathy. TCR beta CDR3 regions were amplified from RNA transcripts. In the first-round RT-PCR of the TCR CDR3, the HTBI primer set was used. TCRdb reprocessed the multiplex PCR reads with MiXCR, giving one entry per CDR3 protein. The table shows about 59,000 distinct CDR3 sequences, with approximately 50% occurring only once. The sample consisted of blood. These receptors originate from a woman in her sixties with Graves' ophthalmopathy.

This clonotype was observed at least ten times. V gene TRBV12-3 or TRBV12-4 combines with J gene TRBJ1-2, with 9 bases matching TRBD1. Germline trimming cut 8 bases from V and 3 bases from J; bases unmatched to any gene: 10. This CDR3 has 15 amino acids. The CDR3 bases are TGTGCCAGCGGTCCAAGGACAGGGGACCACTATGGCTACACCTTC. Translation: CASGPRTGDHYGYTF.

As to this clonotype: Mismatch with germline at one junction end may stem from a read error. The V gene is TRBV12-3 or TRBV12-4, the J gene TRBJ2-2; 11 positions agree with TRBD2. The CDR3 is 16 amino acids. The CDR3: CASSPRLAGNTGKLVF. CDR3 DNA: TGTGCCAGCAGTCCGAGACTAGCGGGGAACACCGGGAAGCTGGTTTTT.

V usage is TRBV27 and J usage is TRBJ2-3; 9 bases agree with TRBD2. Germline CDR1 is MNHEY and CDR2 is SMNVEV (reference sequence). The V segment lost 3 bases and the J segment 2 bases; nucleotides outside the gene matches: 3. The CDR3 is 15 amino acids. CDR3 in amino acids: CASSFERGVTDTQYF. DNA of the CDR3: TGTGCCAGCAGTTTCGAGCGGGGGGTCACAGATACGCAGTATTTT.

This clonotype was seen ten or more times. V and J are TRBV4-2 and TRBJ1-1, with D perhaps TRBD1 (5 bases). This CDR3 is 14 amino acids long. Trimming took 0 bases from V and 6 from J, leaving 11 bases between them. Germline V CDR1 and CDR2: LGHNA, YNFKEQ. The CDR3 coding sequence is TGTGCCAGCAGCCAAGATTGGGGGAGCCCTGAAGCTTTCTTT. Protein product: CASSQDWGSPEAFF.

This clonotype occurred many times. This chain connects TRBV20-1 to TRBJ2-3; D might be TRBD2 (5 bases). V dropped 0 bases and J dropped 4 bases, with 14 bases sitting between them. CDR3 size: 15 residues. Germline-derived CDR1 and CDR2 are DFQATT and SNEGSKA (reference sequence). In nucleotides, the CDR3 is TGCAGTGCTAGAGATCTAGCAAGTGGTGCAGATACGCAGTATTTT. This codes for CSARDLASGADTQYF.

This clonotype was recorded many times. The chain is built from TRBV12-3 or TRBV12-4 and TRBJ2-7, with TRBD2 matching over 10 bases. The CDR3 extends over 19 amino acids. V lost 2 bases to trimming and J lost 2 bases; unmatched junction nucleotides: 15. CDR3 amino acids: CASSLPHTALAGQTYEQYF. Here the CDR3 DNA reads TGTGCCAGCAGTTTACCCCATACCGCACTAGCGGGGCAGACCTACGAGCAGTACTTC.

The chain uses TRBV20-1 and TRBJ2-7; 8 nucleotides line up with TRBD2. The V gene's germline CDR1 is DFQATT and CDR2 SNEGSKA (reference sequence). This CDR3 is 14 amino acids long. V trimming: 6 bases; J trimming: 2 bases; junction bases outside the gene matches: 9. The CDR3 coding sequence is TGCAGTGCGGCCGGGAGGGGGATAGCCTACGAGCAGTACTTC. Protein product: CSAAGRGIAYEQYF.

By share, this clonotype counts as medium-sized. The chain carries TRBV6-1 and TRBJ1-3; D is unclear. Trimming took off 4 bases at V and 0 bases at J, with 1 base between the two ends. The germline V gene encodes CDR1 MNHNS and CDR2 SASEGT. This CDR3 comprises 12 residues. CDR3 in DNA: TGTGCCAGCAGTGTCTCTGGAAACACCATATATTTT. This codes for CASSVSGNTIYF.